The 3 T cell receptor beta chains in this list originate from one sample, sequenced in a study of CD8 T cells in Susac syndrome. An input of about 0.5 to 1 ug of RNA was subjected to reverse transcription using random hexamers. TCRdb called the immunoSEQ multiplex PCR reads again in MiXCR, with one record for every CDR3 protein. The table lists 150,000 or so distinct CDR3 sequences, approximately 93% of them singletons, with 0.075% to 0.095% in the top ten. Sequencing used CD4+ T cells from PBMCs. These receptors all stem from a human donor with multiple sclerosis.

The gene calls are TRBV29-1 and TRBJ1-1; 12 nucleotides match TRBD1. The CDR3 length is 14 residues. The germline V gene encodes CDR1 SQVTM and CDR2 ANQGSEA. After removal of 6 bases from V and 1 base from J, the junction contained 3 bases not matched to a gene. The CDR3 sequence is CSVGTGGANTEAFF. CDR3 in DNA: TGCAGCGTAGGGACAGGGGGCGCGAACACTGAAGCTTTCTTT.

This clonotype has a single count. The chain is built from TRBV18 and TRBJ2-1, with 11 bases aligning to TRBD2. The CDR3 is made up of 15 amino acids. The V gene's germline CDR1 is KGHSH and CDR2 LQKENI. Germline trimming cut 2 bases from V and 8 bases from J; bases unmatched to any gene: 5. The CDR3 loop reads CASSPILAGVYEQFF. CDR3 nucleotide sequence: TGTGCCAGCTCACCAATACTAGCGGGAGTGTATGAGCAGTTCTTC.

The rearrangement uses TRBV3-1 and TRBJ2-4; 10 nucleotides line up with TRBD1. The J segment lost 8 bases and the V segment lost 4 bases, leaving 5 bases of the junction unmatched. In germline, CDR1 is LGHDT, CDR2 YNNKEL (reference sequence). The CDR3 consists of 14 residues. The CDR3 here is CASSPSGTGDIQYF. DNA for the CDR3: TGTGCCAGCAGCCCGTCCGGGACAGGGGACATTCAGTACTTC.